Each of the 19 T cell receptor beta chains below was sequenced from the same sample in a study of blood T cells in healthy people across ages. A second PCR of 7 to 11 cycles used a sample-barcoded 5' primer and a J-beta primer mix. TCRdb recomputed calls from the 5' RACE reads with MiXCR, one row per CDR3 protein. Of around 1,500,000 distinct CDR3 sequences listed, around two fifths were seen once; the top ten hold roughly 7.9%. Material: blood. These receptor sequences come from a woman aged 18 to 35 in good health.

Only a few counts were recorded for this clonotype. The chain uses TRBV20-1 and TRBJ2-3, with 10 bases fitting TRBD2. This CDR3 spans 15 amino acids. J gave up 2 bases and V 6 bases, and 8 bases lay outside the gene matches. Germline V gene sequence: CDR1 DFQATT, CDR2 SNEGSKA (reference sequence). The chain's CDR3 is CSAKRTSGLTDTQYF. The CDR3 nucleotides are TGCAGTGCAAAGAGGACTAGCGGACTCACAGATACGCAGTATTTT.

This clonotype came up a few times. V gene TRBV20-1 combines with J gene TRBJ2-3, with 11 bases fitting TRBD2. V was clipped by 5 bases and J by 6 bases; unmatched bases: 10. This CDR3 comprises 15 residues. Germline CDR1 and CDR2: DFQATT and SNEGSKA (reference sequence). CDR3 nucleotides: TGCAGTGCTCCCAGGCTAGCGGGAGGATCCGATACGCAGTATTTT. It specifies CSAPRLAGGSDTQYF.

This clonotype was counted once. This chain connects TRBV3-1 to TRBJ2-1, with D hard to call. V lost 3 bases and J lost 0, with 6 bases in between. The CDR3 runs to 14 residues. CDR1 and CDR2 (germline): LGHDT, YNNKEL (reference sequence). Here the CDR3 reads CASSQFSSYNEQFF. As DNA, the CDR3 is TGTGCCAGCAGCCAGTTCAGCTCCTACAATGAGCAGTTCTTC.

The chain combines TRBV6-5 with TRBJ2-3; TRBD2 aligns across 14 bases. The CDR3 is 16 amino acids. Losses at the gene ends were 6 bases for V and 4 bases for J; bases not matched to a gene: 6. The germline V gene encodes CDR1 MNHEY and CDR2 SVGAGI. This CDR3 is CASSSGLAGDPDTQYF. The DNA of the CDR3 is TGTGCCAGCAGCTCGGGACTAGCGGGAGACCCAGATACGCAGTATTTT.

For the CDR3, the DNA is TGCGCCAGCAGTGAGTCGGACGGGACAGGGAATGAAAAACTGTTTTTT. Amino acids: CASSESDGTGNEKLFF. The chain uses TRBV10-1 and TRBJ1-4; 9 bases line up with TRBD1. In germline, CDR1 is WNHNN, CDR2 SYGVQD (reference sequence). Losses at the gene ends were 0 bases for V and 5 bases for J; bases not matched to a gene: 4. The CDR3 extends over 16 amino acids.

This clonotype has only a few counts. This chain joins TRBV20-1 and TRBJ1-2; D might be TRBD1 (5 bases). Germline V gene sequence: CDR1 DFQATT, CDR2 SNEGSKA (reference sequence). Trimming shortened V by 4 bases and J by 1 base, and 7 bases separated the two germline ends. This CDR3 comprises 12 residues. The CDR3 is CSAIGDNYGYTF. CDR3 DNA sequence: TGCAGTGCTATAGGGGATAACTATGGCTACACCTTC.

This chain connects TRBV29-1 to TRBJ2-1; 7 bases are shared with TRBD1. The tail of the sequence fits TRBJ2-7 better, so the J call may be wrong. Germline values: CDR1 SQVTM, CDR2 ANQGSEA. The CDR3 covers 14 residues. As DNA, the CDR3 is TGCAGCGTTTCGGGACAGAATACCTACAATGAGCAGTACTTC. Residues: CSVSGQNTYNEQYF.

CDR3 amino acids: CSGGQGYGTGELFF. The CDR3, as DNA: TGCAGCGGGGGTCAGGGGTATGGTACCGGGGAGCTGTTTTTT. The chain carries TRBV29-1 and TRBJ2-2, with D possibly being TRBD1 (6 bases). The germline gives CDR1 SQVTM, CDR2 ANQGSEA. The V and J ends lost 7 bases and 5 bases respectively, with 17 bases between them. This CDR3 has 14 residues.

The chain has TRBV15 and TRBJ1-1, with D perhaps matching TRBD1 (5 bases). With 3 bases removed from V and 0 bases from J, the gap between germline ends came to 11 bases. CDR3 size: 15 residues. In germline, CDR1 is LNHNV, CDR2 YYDKDF (reference sequence). The CDR3 DNA sequence: TGTGCCACCAGCAGGTCCGGGACCGTGAACACTGAAGCTTTCTTT. It encodes CATSRSGTVNTEAFF.

This clonotype was counted between two and nine times. This sequence joins TRBV4-1 and TRBJ1-5; D perhaps matches TRBD1 (5 bases). Per the germline V gene, CDR1 is MGHRA and CDR2 is YSYEKL. Trimming shortened V by 4 bases and J by 3 bases, and 19 bases separated the two germline ends. CDR3 length equals 17 residues. CDR3: CASSRLAGRIANQPQHF. The CDR3 DNA reads as TGCGCCAGCAGCCGGTTGGCAGGGCGAATTGCCAATCAGCCCCAGCATTTT.

The chain uses TRBV5-1 and TRBJ2-1; D might be TRBD1 (5 bases). The J call may be in error: the DNA end matches TRBJ2-7 better. The CDR3 totals 12 residues. Germline assignment: CDR1 SGHRS and CDR2 YFSETQ. CDR3 DNA: TGCGCCAGCAGCTTTGTGGACAATGAGCAGTACTTC. This gives the protein CASSFVDNEQYF.

This sequence joins TRBV6-1 and TRBJ2-3; 8 nucleotides match TRBD2. J lost 6 bases, V lost 3 bases, and 8 bases had no gene match. The CDR3 sequence is 15 residues long. CDR1 is MNHNS and CDR2 is SASEGT in the germline V gene. Here the CDR3 reads CASSDPGGVRDTQYF. The CDR3 DNA follows: TGTGCCAGCAGTGACCCGGGGGGGGTCAGGGATACGCAGTATTTT.

This clonotype was detected only a few times. The chain has TRBV6-6 and TRBJ1-1; perhaps TRBD1 as D (6 bases). The CDR3 contains 14 residues. The V end lost 5 bases, the J end lost 1 base, and 11 bases lay between the germline ends. Germline V CDR1 and CDR2: MNHNY, SVGAGI (reference sequence). The CDR3 loop reads CASSDGGRNTEAFF. In DNA, the CDR3 is TGTGCCAGCAGTGACGGGGGGCGGAACACTGAAGCTTTCTTT.

This clonotype occurred many times. The chain combines TRBV28 with TRBJ1-4, with D possibly being TRBD1 (5 bases). V was shortened by 10 bases and J by 3 bases, with 12 bases between the two germline ends. The CDR3 length is 13 residues. Germline V gene lookup returns CDR1 MDHEN and CDR2 SYDVKM. The CDR3 region has the DNA TGTGCCACCTCGAGGGGTCCTAATGAAAAACTGTTTTTT. Translated: CATSRGPNEKLFF.

This clonotype was seen a handful of times. The V and J genes are TRBV30 and TRBJ2-7, with D unclear. The V gene's germline CDR1 is GTSNPN and CDR2 SVGIG (reference sequence). V was clipped by 0 bases and J by 3 bases, with 6 bases between them. The CDR3 covers 12 residues. The CDR3, as DNA: TGTGCCTGGAGTGTACGCCACTACGAGCAGTACTTC. Its translation is CAWSVRHYEQYF. The full variable domain, its missing parts supplied by reference TRBV30 and TRBJ2-7, is SQTIHQWPATLVQPVGSPLSLECTVEGTSNPNLYWYRQAAGRGLQLLFYSVGIGQISSEVPQNLSASRPQDRQFILSSKKLLLSDSGFYLCAWSVRHYEQYFGPGTRLTVT.

This clonotype has more than one count but fewer than ten. The chain employs TRBV6-2 or TRBV6-3 and TRBJ2-1; perhaps D is TRBD1 or TRBD2 (5 bases each). Germline CDR1 is MNHEY and CDR2 is SVGEGT. The CDR3 contains 11 residues. The V end lost 4 bases, the J end lost 9 bases, and 7 bases lay between the germline ends. Here the CDR3 DNA reads TGTGCCAGCAGTTTTGGGACTGAGCAGTTCTTC. Translation: CASSFGTEQFF.

This clonotype has only a few counts. The rearrangement uses TRBV2 and TRBJ1-1; D may be TRBD1 (5 bases). V lost 3 bases to trimming and J lost 6 bases, with 17 bases between them. Germline V lookup: CDR1 SNHLY, CDR2 FYNNEI. The CDR3 has 15 amino acids. Here the CDR3 reads CASSDPGQGNSEAFF. CDR3 DNA: TGTGCCAGCAGTGACCCTGGGCAGGGTAATTCTGAAGCTTTCTTT.

The rearrangement links TRBV7-9 to TRBJ1-5; D possibly corresponds to TRBD1 (5 bases). With 3 bases removed from V and 1 base from J, the gap between germline ends came to 10 bases. Germline CDR1 SEHNR, CDR2 FQNEAQ (reference sequence). The CDR3 runs to 15 residues. CDR3 in amino acids: CASSFRGGSNQPQHF. In DNA form, the CDR3 reads TGTGCCAGCAGCTTTAGGGGAGGGAGCAATCAGCCCCAGCATTTT.

V and J are TRBV3-1 and TRBJ1-1; tentatively, D is TRBD1 (5 bases). The CDR3 consists of 15 residues. Germline assignment: CDR1 LGHDT and CDR2 YNNKEL (reference sequence). Trimming pared 4 bases from V and 1 base from J, leaving 13 bases between. The CDR3 loop is CASSPAEGPNTEAFF. CDR3 DNA: TGTGCCAGCAGCCCGGCCGAGGGACCGAACACTGAAGCTTTCTTT.